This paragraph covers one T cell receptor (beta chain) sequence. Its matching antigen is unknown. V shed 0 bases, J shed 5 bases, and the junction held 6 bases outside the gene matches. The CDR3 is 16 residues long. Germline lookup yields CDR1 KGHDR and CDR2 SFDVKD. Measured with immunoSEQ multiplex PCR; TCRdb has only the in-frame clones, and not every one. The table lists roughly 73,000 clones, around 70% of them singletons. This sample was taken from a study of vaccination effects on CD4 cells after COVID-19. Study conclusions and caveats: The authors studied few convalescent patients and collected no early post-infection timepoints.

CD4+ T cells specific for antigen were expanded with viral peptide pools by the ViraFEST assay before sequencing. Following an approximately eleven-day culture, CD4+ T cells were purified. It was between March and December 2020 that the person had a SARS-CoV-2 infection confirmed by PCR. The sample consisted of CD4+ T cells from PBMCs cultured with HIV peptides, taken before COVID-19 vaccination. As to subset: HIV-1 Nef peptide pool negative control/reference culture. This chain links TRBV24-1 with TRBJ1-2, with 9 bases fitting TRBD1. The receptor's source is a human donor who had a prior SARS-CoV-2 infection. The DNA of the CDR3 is TGTGCCACCAGTGATTTGAACAGGGGGCTTCCTTATGGCTACACCTTC. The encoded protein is CATSDLNRGLPYGYTF.